The clone carrying this T cell receptor (beta chain) showed up many times. The antigen is unknown. This sample is part of a study of glioma-infiltrating T cells. At the level of the study: Samples included WHO grade II oligodendrogliomas or astrocytomas and initial-diagnosis grade IV glioblastomas. Presurgical dexamethasone in glioma patients lasted six or fewer days.

Overall study results and limits: A blood CDR3 motif signature was depleted in highly divergent patients.

Amplification of TCR alpha and beta CDR3 regions from RNA used iRepertoire nested multiplex PCR. Tissue mRNA or PBMC total RNA, about 85-400 ng, went into one-step reverse transcription and amplification. TCRdb used MiXCR to reprocess the multiplex PCR reads, holding one entry per CDR3 protein. The sample includes about 400,000 distinct CDR3 sequences, less than 50% of them seen just once. With 6 bases removed from V and 4 bases from J, the gap between germline ends came to 9 bases. The germline V gene encodes CDR1 MDHEN and CDR2 SYDVKM. The CDR3 consists of 12 residues. This clonotype was obtained from a human donor with low-grade glioma or glioblastoma, undergoing nonglioma brain surgery, or in good health (not recorded which). The chain uses TRBV28 and TRBJ1-1; unclear D gene. The sample consisted of glioma tissue, nonneoplastic brain tissue, or PBMCs (not recorded which). CDR3 sequence reads: CASSPPGTEAFF. CDR3 bases: TGTGCCAGCAGCCCCCCGGGCACTGAAGCTTTCTTT.